Listed below are T cell receptor beta chains from one sample, sequenced in a study of blood T cell repertoires in COVID-19. Clones were sequenced by immunoSEQ multiplex PCR, and TCRdb holds only the in-frame ones, with some missing. The sample contains about 110,000 clones, over 60% of which appear only once. The material sequenced was peripheral blood. The receptors here all came from a human donor in a cohort sampled during active or convalescent COVID-19. Both conserved end residues are part of each CDR3. A D gene is named only where the DNA matches it firmly. Size is omitted from some rows. Given values are once, few, many or a class for expanded clones.

CDR3aa: CASSQGGYEQYF
CDR3nt: TGTGCCAGCAGCCAAGGAGGATACGAGCAGTACTTC
v_gene: TRBV3-1/TRBV3-2
abundance: -
j_gene: TRBJ2-7
d_gene: -

CDR3aa: CASSLTGVMQYF
CDR3nt: TGCGCCAGCAGCTTGACAGGAGTGATGCAGTACTTC
v_gene: TRBV5-1
abundance: -
j_gene: TRBJ2-7
d_gene: -

CDR3aa: CASSLVNQGSSEQYF
CDR3nt: TGTGCCAGCAGCTTAGTTAACCAGGGCTCTAGCGAGCAGTACTTC
v_gene: TRBV11-2
abundance: -
j_gene: TRBJ2-7
d_gene: -

CDR3aa: CSVQEGRRSTNEKLFF
CDR3nt: TGCAGCGTTCAAGAAGGCAGGCGATCAACTAATGAAAAACTGTTTTTT
v_gene: TRBV29-1
abundance: -
j_gene: TRBJ1-4
d_gene: -

CDR3aa: CASSFQRGGSNEQYF
CDR3nt: TGTGCCAGCAGCTTTCAGCGGGGGGGCTCGAACGAGCAGTACTTC
v_gene: TRBV7-9
abundance: -
j_gene: TRBJ2-7
d_gene: TRBD2

CDR3aa: CASSVVQGAGYGYTF
CDR3nt: TGTGCCAGCAGCGTAGTACAGGGGGCAGGCTATGGCTACACCTTC
v_gene: TRBV9
abundance: -
j_gene: TRBJ1-2
d_gene: TRBD1

CDR3aa: CASSPLRQGAHYGYTF
CDR3nt: TGTGCCAGCTCACCACTGAGGCAGGGGGCACACTATGGCTACACCTTC
v_gene: TRBV18
abundance: -
j_gene: TRBJ1-2
d_gene: TRBD1

CDR3aa: CASSLSMGQWYNEQFF
CDR3nt: TGTGCCAGCAGTTTATCAATGGGACAGTGGTACAATGAGCAGTTCTTC
v_gene: TRBV28
abundance: many
j_gene: TRBJ2-1
d_gene: TRBD1

CDR3aa: CASSYSLFAGANTGELFF
CDR3nt: TGTGCCAGCAGTTACTCTCTCTTTGCGGGAGCGAACACCGGGGAGCTGTTTTTT
v_gene: TRBV6-2/TRBV6-3
abundance: -
j_gene: TRBJ2-2
d_gene: TRBD2

CDR3aa: CASSYGGARFGETQYF
CDR3nt: TGTGCCAGCAGTTACGGGGGGGCACGTTTTGGGGAGACCCAGTACTTC
v_gene: TRBV6-2/TRBV6-3
abundance: few
j_gene: TRBJ2-5
d_gene: -

CDR3aa: CASSISSGGPNTGELFF
CDR3nt: TGTGCCAGTAGTATTTCCTCGGGAGGGCCGAACACCGGGGAGCTGTTTTTT
v_gene: TRBV19
abundance: -
j_gene: TRBJ2-2
d_gene: TRBD2

CDR3aa: CASSLGDRGSYETQYF
CDR3nt: TGTGCCAGCAGCTTAGGGGACAGGGGGTCGTACGAGACCCAGTACTTC
v_gene: TRBV7-2
abundance: -
j_gene: TRBJ2-5
d_gene: TRBD1

CDR3aa: CASSQYVRAGELFF
CDR3nt: TGCGCCAGCAGCCAATACGTCCGGGCCGGGGAGCTGTTTTTT
v_gene: TRBV4-3
abundance: -
j_gene: TRBJ2-2
d_gene: -

CDR3aa: CSASLLAGFYF
CDR3nt: TGCAGTGCTAGCCTCCTAGCGGGGTTCTATTTT
v_gene: TRBV20-1
abundance: -
j_gene: TRBJ2-3
d_gene: TRBD2

CDR3aa: CASSQDWRQETQYF
CDR3nt: TGTGCCAGCAGCCAAGACTGGCGGCAAGAGACCCAGTACTTC
v_gene: TRBV14
abundance: -
j_gene: TRBJ2-5
d_gene: -

CDR3aa: CASSSRQANYGYTF
CDR3nt: TGTGCCAGCAGCTCCCGACAGGCTAACTATGGCTACACCTTC
v_gene: TRBV11-2
abundance: -
j_gene: TRBJ1-2
d_gene: -

CDR3aa: CASSAPPGRGASTDTQYF
CDR3nt: TGTGCCAGCAGTGCACCGCCCGGTCGGGGAGCTAGCACAGATACGCAGTATTTT
v_gene: TRBV6-1
abundance: -
j_gene: TRBJ2-3
d_gene: -

CDR3aa: CSVADSPSTDTQYF
CDR3nt: TGCAGCGTCGCGGACAGCCCGAGCACAGATACGCAGTATTTT
v_gene: TRBV29-1
abundance: few
j_gene: TRBJ2-3
d_gene: -

CDR3aa: CASSPRQATSSGANVLTF
CDR3nt: TGTGCCAGCAGCCCGCGACAGGCAACTAGCTCTGGGGCCAACGTCCTGACTTTC
v_gene: TRBV7-2
abundance: -
j_gene: TRBJ2-6
d_gene: -

CDR3aa: CSVWTGGYNSPLHF
CDR3nt: TGCAGCGTTTGGACAGGGGGTTATAATTCACCCCTCCACTTT
v_gene: TRBV29-1
abundance: -
j_gene: TRBJ1-6
d_gene: TRBD1

CDR3aa: CSVSDRGRANEKLFF
CDR3nt: TGCAGCGTATCAGACAGGGGGAGGGCTAATGAAAAACTGTTTTTT
v_gene: TRBV29-1
abundance: few
j_gene: TRBJ1-4
d_gene: TRBD1

CDR3aa: CASSLGSPGEQYF
CDR3nt: TGTGCCAGCAGCCTTGGATCCCCGGGGGAGCAGTACTTC
v_gene: TRBV7-9
abundance: -
j_gene: TRBJ2-7
d_gene: -

CDR3aa: CASSLGDRAYNEQFF
CDR3nt: TGCGCCAGCAGCTTGGGGGACAGGGCCTACAATGAGCAGTTCTTC
v_gene: TRBV5-1
abundance: -
j_gene: TRBJ2-1
d_gene: TRBD1

CDR3aa: CASRPTTYYNEQFF
CDR3nt: TGTGCCAGCAGACCGACTACCTACTACAATGAGCAGTTCTTC
v_gene: TRBV6-5
abundance: -
j_gene: TRBJ2-1
d_gene: -

CDR3aa: CASSRLPGGRGEAFF
CDR3nt: TGTGCCAGCAGCCGGCTTCCGGGGGGCAGGGGTGAAGCTTTCTTT
v_gene: TRBV7-9
abundance: few
j_gene: TRBJ1-1
d_gene: -

CDR3aa: CASSLLGAEAFF
CDR3nt: TGTGCCAGCAGCTTACTGGGCGCTGAAGCTTTCTTT
v_gene: TRBV7-9
abundance: -
j_gene: TRBJ1-1
d_gene: -

CDR3aa: CASSSVSRRPDTGELFF
CDR3nt: TGTGCCAGCAGTTCGGTATCCAGGCGCCCGGACACCGGGGAGCTGTTTTTT
v_gene: TRBV6-2/TRBV6-3
abundance: -
j_gene: TRBJ2-2
d_gene: -

CDR3aa: CASRLWGDEKLFF
CDR3nt: TGTGCCAGCAGACTGTGGGGGGACGAAAAACTGTTTTTT
v_gene: TRBV27
abundance: -
j_gene: TRBJ1-4
d_gene: -

CDR3aa: CAISPSGGSYNEQFF
CDR3nt: TGTGCCATCAGCCCTAGCGGGGGCTCCTACAATGAGCAGTTCTTC
v_gene: TRBV10-3
abundance: -
j_gene: TRBJ2-1
d_gene: TRBD2

CDR3aa: CASSASPSGSYNEQFF
CDR3nt: TGTGCCAGCAGCGCTTCCCCTAGCGGCTCCTACAATGAGCAGTTCTTC
v_gene: TRBV5-6
abundance: -
j_gene: TRBJ2-1
d_gene: TRBD2

CDR3aa: CASSPDRVNYGYTF
CDR3nt: TGTGCCAGCAGCCCGGACAGGGTTAACTATGGCTACACCTTC
v_gene: TRBV6-6
abundance: -
j_gene: TRBJ1-2
d_gene: TRBD1

CDR3aa: CASSSSRGDTEAFF
CDR3nt: TGTGCCAGCAGCTCCTCCCGGGGGGACACTGAAGCTTTCTTT
v_gene: TRBV7-9
abundance: -
j_gene: TRBJ1-1
d_gene: -

CDR3aa: CASSVGGFNTEAFF
CDR3nt: TGCGCCAGCAGTGTTGGAGGATTCAACACTGAAGCTTTCTTT
v_gene: TRBV10-1
abundance: -
j_gene: TRBJ1-1
d_gene: -

CDR3aa: CASSLGPLAGKETQYF
CDR3nt: TGTGCCAGCAGCTTAGGACCGCTAGCGGGTAAAGAGACCCAGTACTTC
v_gene: TRBV11-2
abundance: -
j_gene: TRBJ2-5
d_gene: TRBD2

CDR3aa: CASSLTFQETQYF
CDR3nt: TGTGCCAGCAGCCTGACTTTCCAAGAGACCCAGTACTTC
v_gene: TRBV7-8
abundance: -
j_gene: TRBJ2-5
d_gene: -

CDR3aa: CASSQEPGLTYEQYF
CDR3nt: TGCGCCAGCAGCCAAGAGCCGGGACTCACCTACGAGCAGTACTTC
v_gene: TRBV4-1
abundance: -
j_gene: TRBJ2-7
d_gene: -

CDR3aa: CASSSQGYTEAFF
CDR3nt: TGTGCCAGCAGCTCTCAGGGCTACACTGAAGCTTTCTTT
v_gene: TRBV14
abundance: once
j_gene: TRBJ1-1
d_gene: -

CDR3aa: CASSVAYRAVSGANVLTF
CDR3nt: TGTGCCAGCAGCGTAGCTTACAGGGCAGTCTCTGGGGCCAACGTCCTGACTTTC
v_gene: TRBV9
abundance: -
j_gene: TRBJ2-6
d_gene: -

CDR3aa: CASSKEPQNRALGYTF
CDR3nt: TGTGCCAGCAGCAAAGAGCCCCAAAACAGGGCCCTTGGCTACACCTTC
v_gene: TRBV21-1
abundance: -
j_gene: TRBJ1-2
d_gene: -

CDR3aa: CASSLGGGALADTQYF
CDR3nt: TGCGCCAGCAGCTTGGGCGGGGGGGCGCTGGCAGATACGCAGTATTTT
v_gene: TRBV5-1
abundance: -
j_gene: TRBJ2-3
d_gene: TRBD2

CDR3aa: CASRTSGGNNEQFF
CDR3nt: TGTGCCAGCAGGACTAGCGGGGGGAACAATGAGCAGTTCTTC
v_gene: TRBV6-1
abundance: -
j_gene: TRBJ2-1
d_gene: TRBD2

CDR3aa: CATSGAREETQYF
CDR3nt: TGTGCCACCAGTGGAGCCAGGGAAGAGACCCAGTACTTC
v_gene: TRBV24-1
abundance: -
j_gene: TRBJ2-5
d_gene: -

CDR3aa: CASSRSGTGANVLTF
CDR3nt: TGTGCCAGCAGCCGTAGCGGGACTGGGGCCAACGTCCTGACTTTC
v_gene: TRBV28
abundance: few
j_gene: TRBJ2-6
d_gene: TRBD2

CDR3aa: CASSALQGASGNTIYF
CDR3nt: TGTGCCAGTAGTGCGCTACAGGGGGCGTCTGGAAACACCATATATTTT
v_gene: TRBV19
abundance: once
j_gene: TRBJ1-3
d_gene: TRBD1

CDR3aa: CSVEDGNSAYGYTF
CDR3nt: TGCAGCGTTGAAGATGGCAATTCCGCCTATGGCTACACCTTC
v_gene: TRBV29-1
abundance: -
j_gene: TRBJ1-2
d_gene: -

CDR3aa: CASSLRLTSTDTQYF
CDR3nt: TGTGCCAGCAGCTTGAGATTAACTAGCACAGATACGCAGTATTTT
v_gene: TRBV7-9
abundance: -
j_gene: TRBJ2-3
d_gene: -

CDR3aa: CASSSLDRANTEAFF
CDR3nt: TGCGCCAGCAGCAGCCTGGACAGGGCGAACACTGAAGCTTTCTTT
v_gene: TRBV5-1
abundance: -
j_gene: TRBJ1-1
d_gene: TRBD1

CDR3aa: CASSDRQGVRNEQFF
CDR3nt: TGTGCCAGCAGTGACCGACAGGGGGTGAGAAATGAGCAGTTCTTC
v_gene: TRBV25-1
abundance: -
j_gene: TRBJ2-1
d_gene: TRBD1

CDR3aa: CSASPSGSRAEAFF
CDR3nt: TGCAGTGCTAGTCCCTCCGGGTCGAGAGCTGAAGCTTTCTTT
v_gene: TRBV20-1
abundance: -
j_gene: TRBJ1-1
d_gene: -

CDR3aa: CASGFSPRGSKNIQYF
CDR3nt: TGTGCTAGTGGTTTCAGCCCCAGGGGATCCAAAAACATTCAGTACTTC
v_gene: TRBV12-5
abundance: -
j_gene: TRBJ2-4
d_gene: -

CDR3aa: CASSMGQAYNEQFF
CDR3nt: TGTGCCAGTAGTATGGGACAGGCCTACAATGAGCAGTTCTTC
v_gene: TRBV19
abundance: -
j_gene: TRBJ2-1
d_gene: TRBD1